This record concerns one T cell receptor beta chain sequence. The data stem from a study of blood T cell repertoires in COVID-19. Seattle patient enrollment occurred during active infection, with longitudinal follow-up thereafter. Original data processing: From reference gene primer amplification, estimates of nucleated cell counts were derived. Some clones are missing from TCRdb's copy, which holds only in-frame ones; the method was immunoSEQ multiplex PCR. The V and J calls and clone size were taken over from that table, and D and trimming were inferred from the DNA. The repertoire holds about 100,000 clones, with roughly 88% as singletons. Trimming removed 5 bases from V and 3 bases from J; junction bases left unmatched: 4. Germline CDR1 is SGHDN and CDR2 is FVKESK. This CDR3 comprises 13 residues.

The sample was peripheral blood. V gene TRBV14 combines with J gene TRBJ2-7, with TRBD2 identical over 7 bases. This receptor was identified in a man between 18 and 35 years old with COVID-19, enrolled during active disease. This CDR3 reads CASSLGGSYEQYF. DNA of the CDR3: TGTGCCAGCAGCTTGGGCGGGAGCTACGAGCAGTACTTC.